Included here is one T cell receptor (beta chain) sequence, with context. This entry comes from a study of blood T cell repertoires in COVID-19. The overall study: COVID-19 samples, acute and convalescent, were from the United States, Italy and Spain. PBMCs, B-cell-depleted T cells, or T cells were the source of the cDNA or gDNA that made up the material.

This CDR3 has 17 amino acids. Per the germline V gene, CDR1 is SEHNR and CDR2 is FQNEAQ (reference sequence). V was shortened by 7 bases and J by 5 bases, with 24 bases between the two germline ends. Source study methods: Counts of nucleated cells, estimated from reference gene primer amplification, were obtained. The assay was immunoSEQ multiplex PCR, and TCRdb's table has in-frame clones only and misses some. From that table come the V and J calls and clone size; the DNA was used to work out D and trimming. The sample carries about 100,000 clones, roughly nine tenths recorded once. The chain uses TRBV7-9 and TRBJ2-1; tentatively, D is TRBD1 (7 bases). The TCR sequence derives from a man aged 50 to 60 with active COVID-19. Sequences were obtained from peripheral blood. CDR3 sequence (DNA): TGTGCCAGCACCCGCCTTGGAAGCAGGGGGAGGAACAATGAGCAGTTCTTC. The encoded protein is CASTRLGSRGRNNEQFF. The variable domain in full, completed from reference TRBV7-9 and TRBJ2-1, reads DTGVSQNPRHKITKRGQNVTFRCDPISEHNRLYWYRQTLGQGPEFLTYFQNEAQLEKSRLLSDRFSAERPKGSFSTLEIQRTEQGDSAMYLCASTRLGSRGRNNEQFFGPGTRLTVL.